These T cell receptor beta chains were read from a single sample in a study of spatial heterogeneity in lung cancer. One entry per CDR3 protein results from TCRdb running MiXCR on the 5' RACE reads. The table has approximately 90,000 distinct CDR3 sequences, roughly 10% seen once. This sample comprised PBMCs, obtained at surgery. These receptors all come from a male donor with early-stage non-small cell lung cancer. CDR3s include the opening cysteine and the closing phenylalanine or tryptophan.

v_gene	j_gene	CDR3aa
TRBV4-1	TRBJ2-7	CASSQGTVGYEQYF
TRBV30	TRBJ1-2	CAWSVTRRTGNYGYTF
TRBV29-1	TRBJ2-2	CSVTPSNTGELFF
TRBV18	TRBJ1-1	CASSQSRDGLTEAFF
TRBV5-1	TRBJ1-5	CASSLDGESNQPQHF
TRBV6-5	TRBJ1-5	CASTSGLPSQPQHF
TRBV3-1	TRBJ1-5	CASSLQGSNQPQHF
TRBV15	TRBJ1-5	CATVADRADQPQHF
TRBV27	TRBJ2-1	CASSLIPGGQYNEQFF
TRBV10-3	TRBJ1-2	CAISESTSAGSYTF
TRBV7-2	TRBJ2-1	CASSATSSALYNEQFF
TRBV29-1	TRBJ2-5	CSVVVVEETQYF
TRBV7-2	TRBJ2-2	CASSLVAGDFSIANTGELFF
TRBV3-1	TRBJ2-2	CASSRSKTGELFF
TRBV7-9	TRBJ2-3	CASSQGGDTQYF
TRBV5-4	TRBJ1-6	CASSLTGGPDNSPLHF
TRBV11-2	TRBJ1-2	CASSPGHSVGYGYTF
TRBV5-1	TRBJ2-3	CASTRGAGGSDTQYF
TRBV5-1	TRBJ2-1	CASSLSLAGDNEQFF
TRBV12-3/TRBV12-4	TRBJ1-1	CASSLFRGRDTEAFF
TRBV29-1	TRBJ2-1	CSVDEGRGHNEQFF
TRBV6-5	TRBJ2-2	CASRAGPGELFF
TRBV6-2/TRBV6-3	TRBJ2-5	CASSPLQRGTQYF
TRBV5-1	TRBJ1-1	CASSPGGVNTEAFF
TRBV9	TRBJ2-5	CASSVGAGGHHSQETQYF
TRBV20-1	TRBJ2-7	CSARKGAGISYEQYF
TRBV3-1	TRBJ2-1	CASSQSGGASYNEQFF
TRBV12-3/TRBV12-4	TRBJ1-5	CASSSGTGNQPQHF
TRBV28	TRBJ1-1	CASSFLYTEAFF
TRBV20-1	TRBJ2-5	CSAPREGGETQYF
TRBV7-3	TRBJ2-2	CASKTGDTGELFF
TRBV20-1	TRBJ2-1	CSARTSGSYNEQFF
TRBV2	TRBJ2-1	CASSGQGIYNEQFF
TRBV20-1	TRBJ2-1	CTLAGRSYNEQFF
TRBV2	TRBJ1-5	CASSGGTGNSNQPQHF
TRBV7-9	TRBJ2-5	CASSLGSGLYQETQYF
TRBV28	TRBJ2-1	CASSLSGNYNEQFF
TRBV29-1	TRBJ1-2	CSVDSNYGYTF
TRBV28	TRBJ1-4	CASSRQGAGEKLFF
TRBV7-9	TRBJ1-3	CASSLIADGNTIYF
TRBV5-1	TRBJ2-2	CASSLIGAGELFF
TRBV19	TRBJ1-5	CASSIFASNQPQHF
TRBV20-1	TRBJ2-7	CSARDVAGESYEQYF
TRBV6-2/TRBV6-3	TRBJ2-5	CASSSRREETQYF
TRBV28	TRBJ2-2	CASKTGDNTGELFF
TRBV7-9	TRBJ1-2	CASSLSGGHGYTF
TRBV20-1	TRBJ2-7	CSAPAVPLSGGYEQYF
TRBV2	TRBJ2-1	CASRVRGGPNEQFF
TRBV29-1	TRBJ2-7	CSASRTGDRDEQYF
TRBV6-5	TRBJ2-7	CASSALTNEQYF
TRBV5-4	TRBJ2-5	CASSPEGYQETQYF
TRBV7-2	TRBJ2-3	CASSSGDRHTDTQYF
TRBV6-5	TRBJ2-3	CASRPGTSGEDTQYF
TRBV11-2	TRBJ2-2	CASRKGANTGELFF
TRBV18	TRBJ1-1	CASSPPGSSTEAFF